This T cell receptor (beta chain) was captured by sequencing in a study of shared clonotypes between healthy human individuals. Germline V gene lookup returns CDR1 SGHTA and CDR2 FQGNSA. This CDR3 comprises 16 residues. Unmatched junction bases numbered 7, after V lost 5 bases and J lost 0 bases. Genomic DNA from each subset was divided evenly over several immunoSEQ plates. The method was immunoSEQ multiplex PCR; TCRdb's version includes in-frame clones alone and lacks a portion of them. The data show 1.4 million or so clones, with about 98.5% seen just once and approximately 0.4% held by the top ten.

This receptor was taken from a man in his thirties or forties in good health. Sequencing was done on a sample of naive CD4+ T cells sorted from blood. The subset is: CD45RA+ positively selected. The chain employs TRBV7-2 and TRBJ2-4, with TRBD1 identical over 7 bases. CDR3 DNA: TGTGCCAGCAGCCGGACAGGTGAACTAGCCAAAAACATTCAGTACTTC. It specifies CASSRTGELAKNIQYF.